One and the same sample provided the 17 T cell receptor beta chains below, sequenced in a study of STAT5B mutations in CD4+ large granular lymphocyte leukemia. Clones were read by immunoSEQ multiplex PCR, and TCRdb kept only the in-frame ones, dropping some. Here the sample spans about 35,000 clones, around 76% being singletons. Sequencing was carried out using CD4+ T cells from blood buffy coats. These receptors came from a human donor in good health.

This clone has a handful of counts. The chain employs TRBV28 and TRBJ1-1; D call uncertain. The ends were cut back, 5 bases at V and 1 base at J, with 11 bases in the middle. CDR3 length: 14 residues. Germline CDR1 reads MDHEN; CDR2 reads SYDVKM. CDR3 sequence: CASSPLTPNTEAFF. The CDR3 region has the DNA TGTGCCAGCAGTCCGCTCACACCGAACACTGAAGCTTTCTTT.

The chain combines TRBV5-4 with TRBJ2-6; D remains unclear. CDR1 is SGHNT, CDR2 YYREEE, per germline (reference sequence). V lost 2 bases, J lost 0 bases, and 6 bases lay in between. CDR3 length equals 15 residues. DNA of the CDR3: TGTGCCAGCAGCTTACGGGTCTCTGGGGCCAACGTCCTGACTTTC. Protein: CASSLRVSGANVLTF.

This chain connects TRBV9 to TRBJ2-2; TRBD1 or TRBD2 may be the D gene (5 bases each). CDR1 and CDR2 from the germline V gene are SGDLS and YYNGEE. The length of the CDR3 is 14 residues. Trimming cost V 4 bases and J 2 bases, with 9 bases left between them. This chain's CDR3 is CASSWDGNTGELFF. The CDR3 nucleotides are TGTGCCAGCAGCTGGGACGGAAACACCGGGGAGCTGTTTTTT.

The chain is built from TRBV7-2 and TRBJ2-3, with TRBD2 identical over 10 bases. CDR1 and CDR2 from the germline V gene are SGHTA and FQGNSA. V was pared by 2 bases and J by 3 bases, with 2 bases of the junction left unmatched. There are 15 residues in the CDR3. For the CDR3, the DNA is TGTGCCAGCAGCTTACAGCGGGGGGGGACAGATACGCAGTATTTT. It specifies CASSLQRGGTDTQYF.

This chain uses TRBV11-1 with TRBJ1-3, with D unclear. The V end lost 8 bases, the J end lost 4 bases, and 12 bases lay between the germline ends. Germline V gene lookup returns CDR1 SGHAT and CDR2 FQDESV (reference sequence). This CDR3 contains 13 residues. CDR3 loop: CASGVVSGNTIYF. The CDR3, as DNA: TGTGCCAGCGGTGTGGTGAGCGGAAACACCATATATTTT.

The CDR3 DNA reads as TGTGCCAGCAGCTCTGGACAGGGCGACACTGAAGCTTTCTTT. Its translation is CASSSGQGDTEAFF. The genes are TRBV11-3 and TRBJ1-1; 8 bases are shared with TRBD1. Losses at the gene ends were 4 bases for V and 3 bases for J; bases not matched to a gene: 4. The germline V gene has CDR1 SGHNT and CDR2 YENEEA. CDR3 size: 14 residues.

This chain connects TRBV7-2 to TRBJ1-2; D not resolved. CDR3 length equals 14 residues. V gave up 1 base and J gave up 7 bases, with 13 bases separating them. Germline assignment: CDR1 SGHTA and CDR2 FQGNSA. CDR3 bases: TGTGCCAGCAGCTTAGGAAGAGCCTCCAGTGGCTACACCTTC. Protein product: CASSLGRASSGYTF.

The chain couples TRBV2 to TRBJ2-1, with 8 bases fitting TRBD2. Germline V gene sequence: CDR1 SNHLY, CDR2 FYNNEI. CDR3 length: 17 residues. After removal of 7 bases from V and 2 bases from J, the junction contained 13 bases not matched to a gene. DNA of the CDR3: TGTGCCAGCACCCCGCCGGGAGGGAGGGCCACCTACAATGAGCAGTTCTTC. Residues: CASTPPGGRATYNEQFF.

The chain carries TRBV10-2 and TRBJ1-2; D might be TRBD1 (5 bases). The CDR3 covers 13 residues. The V end was cut by 4 bases, the J end by 3 bases, with 9 bases between. CDR1 is WSHSY and CDR2 is SAAADI in the germline V gene. CDR3 protein: CASSGREDYGYTF. The CDR3 DNA sequence: TGCGCCAGCAGTGGCAGGGAGGACTATGGCTACACCTTC.

The sample holds a few counts of this clone. The chain couples TRBV18 to TRBJ1-2, with 7 bases lining up with TRBD1. The germline V gene encodes CDR1 KGHSH and CDR2 LQKENI. Trimming at V came to 3 bases and at J to 8 bases, leaving 12 bases not matched to a gene. The CDR3 runs to 15 residues. CDR3 in amino acids: CASSPQGKGARGYTF. CDR3 nucleotides: TGTGCCAGCTCACCTCAGGGAAAGGGGGCGCGCGGCTACACCTTC. Based on the CDR3 plus reference TRBV18 and TRBJ1-2, the full variable domain is NAGVMQNPRHLVRRRGQEARLRCSPMKGHSHVYWYRQLPEEGLKFMVYLQKENIIDESGMPKERFSAEFPKEGPSILRIQQVVRGDSAAYFCASSPQGKGARGYTFGSGTRLTVV.

The gene calls are TRBV6-4 and TRBJ1-1; 10 bases are a match to TRBD1. Per germline, CDR1 MRHNA and CDR2 SNTAGT. CDR3 length: 15 residues. The J segment lost 4 bases and the V segment lost 6 bases, leaving 8 bases of the junction unmatched. The CDR3 bases are TGTGCCAGCAGGGCACGACAGGGGGCTGGCACTGAAGCTTTCTTT. Translating it yields CASRARQGAGTEAFF.

This chain connects TRBV2 to TRBJ1-1; D is unresolved. The germline CDR1 and CDR2 sequences are SNHLY and FYNNEI. This CDR3 is built from 13 residues. Between the trimmed V and J ends, which lost 5 bases and 1 base, there was a span of 8 bases. CDR3 sequence: CASSTTPNTEAFF. The CDR3 DNA reads TGTGCCAGCAGTACGACCCCGAACACTGAAGCTTTCTTT.

This clone was observed once. The CDR3 protein is CASTKTGQNTEAFF. The CDR3 DNA reads TGTGCCAGCACCAAGACAGGCCAGAACACTGAAGCTTTCTTT. J is TRBJ1-1 and V is TRBV25-1, with D perhaps TRBD1 (6 bases). Trimming cost V 7 bases and J 1 base, with 13 bases left between them. The CDR3 has 14 amino acids. Germline loops: CDR1 MGHDK, CDR2 SYGVNS.

The chain recombines TRBV2 with TRBJ1-3; D unclear. The CDR3 covers 16 residues. Per the germline V gene, CDR1 is SNHLY and CDR2 is FYNNEI. Between the trimmed V and J ends, which lost 3 bases and 0 bases, there was a span of 12 bases. The CDR3 nucleotides are TGTGCCAGCAGTGAGTCGGGCAGCGTCTCTGGAAACACCATATATTTT. This translates into CASSESGSVSGNTIYF.

This clone was picked up a small number of times. V and J are TRBV30 and TRBJ1-2; TRBD1 aligns across 9 bases. V lost 3 bases to trimming and J lost 2 bases; unmatched junction nucleotides: 4. Germline loops: CDR1 GTSNPN, CDR2 SVGIG (reference sequence). The length of the CDR3 is 14 residues. In nucleotides, the CDR3 is TGTGCCTGGAGCTATGGGACAGGGAACTATGGCTACACCTTC. It encodes CAWSYGTGNYGYTF.

V gene TRBV5-5 combines with J gene TRBJ2-7; TRBD1 is a possible D gene (6 bases). Trimming removed 3 bases from V and 0 bases from J, with 13 bases in between. The germline gives CDR1 SGHKS, CDR2 YYEKEE (reference sequence). The CDR3 sequence is 15 residues long. CDR3 sequence (DNA): TGTGCCAGCAGCTGGGAACAGGGCCTCTCCTACGAGCAGTACTTC. It yields the protein CASSWEQGLSYEQYF.

The genes are TRBV19 and TRBJ1-1; 7 nucleotides align to TRBD1. Germline V lookup: CDR1 LNHDA, CDR2 SQIVND (reference sequence). CDR3 length: 16 amino acids. After removal of 1 base from V and 5 bases from J, the junction contained 10 bases not matched to a gene. CDR3: CASSIGGLQGRTEAFF. DNA of the CDR3: TGTGCCAGTAGTATAGGAGGTTTACAGGGGAGGACTGAAGCTTTCTTT. Looking up the rest from reference TRBV19 and TRBJ1-1 gives the full variable domain: DGGITQSPKYLFRKEGQNVTLSCEQNLNHDAMYWYRQDPGQGLRLIYYSQIVNDFQKGDIAEGYSVSREKKESFPLTVTSAQKNPTAFYLCASSIGGLQGRTEAFFGQGTRLTVV.